The clone carrying this T cell receptor (beta chain) showed up just a few times. Its antigen is unidentified. One entry per CDR3 protein, called by TCRdb with MiXCR from the 5' RACE reads. The sample lists around 1.7 million distinct CDR3 sequences, under 35% seen once, with about 0.27% in the top ten. This record comes from a study of identical twins. Broader study findings: The same donors were not followed; conclusions instead depended on cross-sectional statistical analysis. In cord blood, abundant beta clonotypes had fewer insertions; memory showed no trend. Sequences that were beta out-of-frame showed weaker excess twin sharing.

CDR3 length: 13 amino acids. Per the germline V gene, CDR1 is DFQATT and CDR2 is SNEGSKA (reference sequence). V lost 0 bases, J lost 7 bases, and 11 bases lay in between. The chain recombines TRBV20-1 with TRBJ2-3; the D is unclear. The receptor's source is a newborn girl in good health. The sequencing sample was made of cord blood. In DNA form, the CDR3 reads TGCAGTGCTAGAGATCAGGTGGGAAATACGCAGTATTTT. It codes for CSARDQVGNTQYF.